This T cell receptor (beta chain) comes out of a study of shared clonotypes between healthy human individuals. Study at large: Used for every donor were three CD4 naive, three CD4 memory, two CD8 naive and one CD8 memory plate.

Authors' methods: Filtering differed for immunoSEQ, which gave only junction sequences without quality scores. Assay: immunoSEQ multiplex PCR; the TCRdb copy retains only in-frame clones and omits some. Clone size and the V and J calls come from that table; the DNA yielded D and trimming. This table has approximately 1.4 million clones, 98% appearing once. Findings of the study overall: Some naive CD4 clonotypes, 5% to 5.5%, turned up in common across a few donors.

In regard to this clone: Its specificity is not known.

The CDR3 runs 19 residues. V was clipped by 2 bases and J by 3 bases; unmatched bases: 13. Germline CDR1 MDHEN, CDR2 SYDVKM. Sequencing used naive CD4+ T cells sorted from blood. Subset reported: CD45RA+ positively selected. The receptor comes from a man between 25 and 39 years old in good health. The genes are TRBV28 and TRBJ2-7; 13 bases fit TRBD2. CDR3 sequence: CASSLPTTSTSGGYYEQYF. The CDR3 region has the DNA TGTGCCAGCAGTTTACCCACAACCTCGACTAGCGGGGGGTACTACGAGCAGTACTTC.